The 15 T cell receptor beta chains below come from one sample, sequenced in a study of cytomegalovirus exposure and HLA in healthy donors. Primers for the PCR totalled 60 Vbeta and 13 Jbeta. Assay used: immunoSEQ multiplex PCR; TCRdb lists only in-frame clones, some missing. The sample lists under 150,000 clones; roughly 80% were seen once. Sample: PBMCs. The receptors stem from a woman aged 40 to 50 in good health and CMV-seropositive.

With respect to this clone: Its ends do not fully match the called genes, so a read error is possible. The chain carries TRBV4-2 and TRBJ1-2; a weak D match, TRBD1 (6 bases). In germline, CDR1 is LGHNA, CDR2 YNFKEQ. This CDR3 has 12 residues. The CDR3 DNA reads as TGTGCCAGCAGCCTAGAGGGGGGGGGCTCCAATTTC. Amino acids: CASSLEGGGSNF.

The J gene is TRBJ1-3, the V gene TRBV28, with a possible D match to TRBD1 (6 bases). CDR3 length: 18 amino acids. The germline CDR1 and CDR2 sequences are MDHEN and SYDVKM. V was shortened by 4 bases and J by 1 base, with 20 bases between the two germline ends. CDR3 DNA sequence: TGTGCCAGCAGTTGGGGGCGGATCCTAAACTATTCTGGAAACACCATATATTTT. Translated, it gives CASSWGRILNYSGNTIYF.

The chain links TRBV5-1 to TRBJ2-7; 7 nucleotides match TRBD1. V trimming: 3 bases; J trimming: 7 bases; junction bases outside the gene matches: 7. The CDR3 contains 13 residues. Per the germline V gene, CDR1 is SGHRS and CDR2 is YFSETQ. CDR3: CASSSEGAREQYF. CDR3 nucleotides: TGCGCCAGCAGCTCCGAGGGGGCGAGGGAGCAGTACTTC. Filled out from reference TRBV5-1 and TRBJ2-7, the complete variable domain reads KAGVTQTPRYLIKTRGQQVTLSCSPISGHRSVSWYQQTPGQGLQFLFEYFSETQRNKGNFPGRFSGRQFSNSRSEMNVSTLELGDSALYLCASSSEGAREQYFGPGTRLTVT.

This chain connects TRBV7-9 to TRBJ2-1; D is perhaps TRBD2 (6 bases). Germline values: CDR1 SEHNR, CDR2 FQNEAQ (reference sequence). V lost 5 bases to trimming and J lost 10 bases, with 24 bases between them. The CDR3 is 16 residues long. CDR3: CASSPRLGEAQDEQFF. CDR3 coding DNA: TGTGCCAGCAGCCCCCGACTAGGTGAGGCCCAGGACGAGCAGTTCTTC.

The chain recombines TRBV28 with TRBJ2-7, with 8 bases fitting TRBD1. This CDR3 contains 16 residues. The junction had 12 bases not matched to a gene; V was cut back by 4 bases and J by 4 bases. CDR1 is MDHEN, CDR2 SYDVKM, per germline. The CDR3 DNA reads TGTGCCAGCAGTTCCCACGGACAGGGAATTATGTACGAGCAGTACTTC. Its translation: CASSSHGQGIMYEQYF.

J is TRBJ2-1 and V is TRBV6-5; D is ambiguous. Trimming left V 2 bases short and J 3 bases short, with 11 bases between. There are 15 residues in the CDR3. Germline CDR1 and CDR2: MNHEY and SVGAGI. CDR3 sequence: CASSYAAFSYNEQFF. The CDR3, as DNA: TGTGCCAGCAGTTACGCGGCCTTCAGCTACAATGAGCAGTTCTTC.

This chain joins TRBV12-5 and TRBJ2-5, with a tentative D call TRBD1 (5 bases). This CDR3 is 13 amino acids long. Trimming shortened V by 7 bases and J by 5 bases, and 14 bases separated the two germline ends. CDR1 and CDR2 (germline): LGHNT, FRNRAP. The CDR3 DNA follows: TGTGCTAGTGCCCCCCCAGGGTCCGAGACCCAGTACTTC. It is translated as CASAPPGSETQYF.

V gene TRBV7-2 combines with J gene TRBJ2-1; TRBD2 aligns across 14 bases. CDR3 length equals 16 residues. In germline, CDR1 is SGHTA, CDR2 FQGNSA. Unmatched junction bases numbered 7, after V lost 5 bases and J lost 7 bases. Here the CDR3 reads CASSPRLAGGQNEQFF. In DNA, the CDR3 is TGTGCCAGCAGCCCACGACTAGCGGGGGGGCAGAATGAGCAGTTCTTC.

CDR3 bases: TGTGCCAGCAGCGCTAGCGGGAGTAGTGGCGAGCAGTACTTC. Protein product: CASSASGSSGEQYF. V and J are TRBV2 and TRBJ2-7, with TRBD2 matching over 10 bases. Trimming cost V 6 bases and J 6 bases; bases outside gene matches: 8. The CDR3 consists of 14 residues. CDR1 SNHLY and CDR2 FYNNEI come from the germline V gene.

The chain combines TRBV2 with TRBJ2-5; 8 nucleotides align to TRBD1. The J call could be wrong; TRBJ2-7 is a better fit for the DNA end. Germline assignment: CDR1 SNHLY and CDR2 FYNNEI. The CDR3 sequence is 15 residues long. CDR3 coding DNA: TGTGCCAGCAGTACGGGACAGGTCAGCTCCTACGAGCAGTACTTC. Protein sequence: CASSTGQVSSYEQYF.

The chain uses TRBV5-6 and TRBJ1-5; D call uncertain. CDR1 and CDR2 from the germline V gene are SGHDT and YYEEEE. V was pared by 2 bases and J by 2 bases, with 8 bases between. This CDR3 spans 14 amino acids. CDR3 coding DNA: TGTGCCAGCAGCTTCGCAGGCGGCAATCAGCCCCAGCATTTT. It yields the protein CASSFAGGNQPQHF.

V gene TRBV11-2 combines with J gene TRBJ2-3; the D gene is possibly TRBD2 (6 bases). The CDR3 loop spans 15 amino acids. Germline values: CDR1 SGHAT, CDR2 FQNNGV. V lost 6 bases to trimming and J lost 2 bases, with 15 bases between them. The CDR3, as DNA: TGTGCCAGCAGTCCCGGGACTCGACTCACAGATACGCAGTATTTT. Its translation is CASSPGTRLTDTQYF.

The J gene is TRBJ2-4, the V gene TRBV11-2; maybe TRBD1 (6 bases). This CDR3 has 15 residues. Trimming took off 5 bases at V and 0 bases at J, with 11 bases between the two ends. Germline V gene sequence: CDR1 SGHAT, CDR2 FQNNGV. CDR3 bases: TGTGCCAGCAGCCGACAGGATTTAGCCAAAAACATTCAGTACTTC. Translating it yields CASSRQDLAKNIQYF.

This clone showed up just a few times. This chain links TRBV7-9 with TRBJ1-1; 8 nucleotides line up with TRBD1. V trimming: 8 bases; J trimming: 7 bases; junction bases outside the gene matches: 6. CDR1 SEHNR and CDR2 FQNEAQ come from the germline V gene (reference sequence). The CDR3 has 12 residues. This chain's CDR3 is CASGRGLIEAFF. In nucleotides, the CDR3 is TGTGCCAGCGGCAGGGGGCTTATTGAAGCTTTCTTT.

The chain is built from TRBV7-2 and TRBJ2-3; unclear D gene. The CDR3 extends over 13 amino acids. V lost 1 base and J lost 8, with 10 bases in between. Germline V gives CDR1 SGHTA, CDR2 FQGNSA. In nucleotides, the CDR3 is TGTGCCAGCAGCTTAGGTTTGAAAGCTACGCAGTATTTT. Its protein is CASSLGLKATQYF. The full variable domain, completed using reference TRBV7-2 and TRBJ2-3, is GAGVSQSPSNKVTEKGKDVELRCDPISGHTALYWYRQSLGQGLEFLIYFQGNSAPDKSGLPSDRFSAERTGGSVSTLTIQRTQQEDSAVYLCASSLGLKATQYFGPGTRLTVL.